This TCR beta chain was sequenced during a study of shared clonotypes between healthy human individuals. Sequenced by immunoSEQ multiplex PCR; TCRdb stores in-frame clones only, minus some. The table has roughly 2.1 million clones, 85% to 95% seen once. The germline V gene has CDR1 MNHNY and CDR2 SVGAGI (reference sequence). CDR3 length equals 15 residues. V was pared by 6 bases and J by 5 bases, with 19 bases between. Terminally differentiated effector memory CD45RA+ cells were excluded from the naive CD8 cells, which were CD45RO-negative and positively selected for CCR7. The receptor was isolated from a man in his late teens or twenties in good health. Some clones in this sample may be carry-over from other donors' samples. The chain employs TRBV6-6 and TRBJ1-1; D uncertain. Sequenced sample: naive CD8+ T cells from PBMCs. CDR3 residues: CASSLLGPKATEAFF. CDR3 DNA sequence: TGTGCCAGCAGCCTACTTGGCCCAAAGGCAACTGAAGCTTTCTTT.